A single sample gave rise to the 14 T cell receptor beta chains below, sequenced in a study of early T cells in non-severe SARS-CoV-2 infection. From the 5' RACE reads, TCRdb called clonotypes with MiXCR, one entry per CDR3 protein. The data contain about 81,000 distinct CDR3 sequences, approximately 6% of them singletons. Sequencing was done on a sample of whole blood. These receptors originate from an adult who was a healthcare worker with PCR-confirmed SARS-CoV-2 infection or an uninfected control (not recorded which).

J is TRBJ2-5 and V is TRBV7-9; no clear D gene. Trimming pared 4 bases from V and 7 bases from J, leaving 13 bases between. The CDR3 totals 13 residues. Germline V lookup: CDR1 SEHNR, CDR2 FQNEAQ (reference sequence). The CDR3 nucleotides read TGTGCCAGCAGCTCCGAATTACCGTGGACCCAGTACTTC. It encodes CASSSELPWTQYF.

This clonotype appeared a few times. The chain combines TRBV20-1 with TRBJ2-7, with no clear D. With 6 bases removed from V and 3 bases from J, the gap between germline ends came to 15 bases. CDR3 length: 13 residues. Germline V gene lookup returns CDR1 DFQATT and CDR2 SNEGSKA (reference sequence). The CDR3: CSARPTENYEQYF. In nucleotides, the CDR3 is TGCAGTGCCCGACCGACGGAGAACTACGAGCAGTACTTC.

The chain is built from TRBV28 and TRBJ2-7; 7 bases line up with TRBD1. The CDR3 sequence is 14 residues long. V lost 6 bases to trimming and J lost 7 bases; unmatched junction nucleotides: 12. CDR1 MDHEN and CDR2 SYDVKM come from the germline V gene. The CDR3 region is CASSATGARREQYF. The CDR3 nucleotides are TGTGCCAGCAGCGCTACAGGGGCCCGTAGAGAGCAGTACTTC.

This clonotype was observed a few times. The chain recombines TRBV4-2 with TRBJ2-1; unclear D gene. The CDR3 spans 15 residues. CDR1 and CDR2 from the germline V gene are LGHNA and YNFKEQ. V shed 0 bases and J shed 0 bases, with 6 bases lying between them. For the CDR3, the DNA is TGTGCCAGCAGCCAAGACCCCAGCTCCTACAATGAGCAGTTCTTC. This translates into CASSQDPSSYNEQFF.

This clonotype was found a few times. The CDR3 DNA is TGTGCCATCAGTGACAGGCAGGAGGGGGAGACCCAGTACTTC. As protein: CAISDRQEGETQYF. V is TRBV10-3 and J is TRBJ2-5, with D perhaps TRBD2 (6 bases). The germline V gene has CDR1 ENHRY and CDR2 SYGVKD. V shed 3 bases and J shed 5 bases, with 13 bases lying between them. The CDR3 loop spans 14 amino acids.

The chain couples TRBV7-2 to TRBJ2-5; TRBD2 matches 9 bases. Germline V gives CDR1 SGHTA, CDR2 FQGNSA. V shed 3 bases and J 6 bases; nucleotides not matched to a gene: 8. The CDR3 has 15 residues. The CDR3 nucleotides read TGTGCCAGCAGCTTCATAGCGGGAGCGGTGCAGACCCAGTACTTC. Its translation is CASSFIAGAVQTQYF.

This clonotype was found many times. V usage is TRBV6-5 and J usage is TRBJ2-6; possible D gene TRBD1, 6 bases. Trimming cost V 5 bases and J 3 bases, with 20 bases left between them. CDR3 size: 18 residues. Germline CDR1 is MNHEY and CDR2 is SVGAGI. The CDR3 DNA is TGTGCCAGCAGTGTCACAGGGATAAATCTCGGTGGGGCCAACGTCCTGACTTTC. This encodes CASSVTGINLGGANVLTF.

This clonotype was counted at least ten times. The chain combines TRBV20-1 with TRBJ2-7; D may correspond to TRBD1 or TRBD2 (5 bases each). The CDR3 runs to 12 residues. Germline CDR1 and CDR2: DFQATT and SNEGSKA (reference sequence). Trimming removed 4 bases from V and 7 bases from J, with 14 bases in between. CDR3 in DNA: TGCAGTGCTAACCGGGACCCTCGAGAGCAGTACTTC. Its protein product is CSANRDPREQYF.

This clonotype was found a few times. V and J are TRBV18 and TRBJ2-1; 8 bases fit TRBD2. V dropped 3 bases and J dropped 9; count of bases not matched to a gene: 4. CDR1 is KGHSH and CDR2 is LQKENI in the germline V gene. The CDR3 sequence is 13 residues long. Written as DNA, the CDR3 is TGTGCCAGCTCACCCGCGGGGGGCCCTGAGCAGTTCTTC. Its translation: CASSPAGGPEQFF.

The V call is TRBV6-2 or TRBV6-3, the J call TRBJ1-5; D is perhaps TRBD1 (5 bases). The V end lost 7 bases, the J end lost 0 bases, and 10 bases lay between the germline ends. Germline CDR1 reads MNHEY; CDR2 reads SVGEGT. This CDR3 has 14 amino acids. The CDR3 region is CASKTAYSNQPQHF. The CDR3 bases are TGTGCCAGCAAGACAGCATATAGCAATCAGCCCCAGCATTTT.

This clonotype has just a few counts. This chain connects TRBV20-1 to TRBJ1-5, with D tentatively TRBD1 (6 bases). V shed 3 bases and J shed 9 bases, with 12 bases lying between them. Per the germline V gene, CDR1 is DFQATT and CDR2 is SNEGSKA (reference sequence). This CDR3 has 12 residues. The CDR3 nucleotides read TGCAGTGCTAGTGGGGGGGCCAGGCCCCAGCATTTT. Protein: CSASGGARPQHF.

The genes are TRBV12-3 or TRBV12-4 and TRBJ2-7; D is undetermined. CDR3 length: 14 residues. Trimming pared 1 base from V and 6 bases from J, leaving 13 bases between. The CDR3 is CASSLVVASSEQYF. CDR3 nucleotides: TGTGCCAGCAGTTTAGTGGTTGCGTCTAGCGAGCAGTACTTC.

This clonotype has only a few counts. The V call is TRBV6-5, the J call TRBJ1-3, with 8 bases fitting TRBD1. The germline V gene has CDR1 MNHEY and CDR2 SVGAGI. This CDR3 contains 16 residues. Trimming took 0 bases from V and 0 from J; bases not matched to a gene: 1. CDR3 nucleotides: TGTGCCAGCAGTTACTCCGGGACAGGCTCTGGAAACACCATATATTTT. Amino acid sequence: CASSYSGTGSGNTIYF.

This clonotype was detected ten times or more. The chain couples TRBV28 to TRBJ2-5, with D possibly TRBD1 on 6 matching bases. Germline V gene lookup returns CDR1 MDHEN and CDR2 SYDVKM. The germline V and J ends were trimmed by 3 bases and 5 bases, with 10 bases remaining between them. CDR3 length: 13 residues. CDR3 residues: CASSFQGSETQYF. The CDR3 bases are TGTGCCAGCAGTTTCCAGGGGTCGGAGACCCAGTACTTC.